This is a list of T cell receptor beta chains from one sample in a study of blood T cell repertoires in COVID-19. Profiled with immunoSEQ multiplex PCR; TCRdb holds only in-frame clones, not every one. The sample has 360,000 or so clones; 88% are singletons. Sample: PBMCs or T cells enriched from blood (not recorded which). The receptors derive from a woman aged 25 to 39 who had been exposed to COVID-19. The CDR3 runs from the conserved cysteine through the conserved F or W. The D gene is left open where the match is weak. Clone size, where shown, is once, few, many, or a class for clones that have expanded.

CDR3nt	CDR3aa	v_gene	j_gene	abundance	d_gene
TGCGCCAGCAGCTTGGAAACAGGGAGTCAGCCCCAGCATTTT	CASSLETGSQPQHF	TRBV5-1	TRBJ1-5	NA	NA
TGTGCCAGTAGTGTATACAATCAGCCCCAGCATTTT	CASSVYNQPQHF	TRBV19	TRBJ1-5	NA	NA
TGTGCCAGCGCCGGGACCCGGGAGTCTAATTCACCCCTCCACTTT	CASAGTRESNSPLHF	TRBV2	TRBJ1-6	NA	NA
TGTGCCTGGAGTCCCTTTGCGGGAGGGATCTCCTACGAGCAGTACTTC	CAWSPFAGGISYEQYF	TRBV30	TRBJ2-7	NA	TRBD2
TGTGCCAGTCGAGCCTCCGGGACAGAGAATCAGCCCCAGCATTTT	CASRASGTENQPQHF	TRBV19	TRBJ1-5	few	TRBD1
TGTGCCATCCGACGGGACAGTATCTACGAGCAGTACTTC	CAIRRDSIYEQYF	TRBV10-3	TRBJ2-7	NA	TRBD1
TGTGCCAGCAAAGCGGATCGTTATACGCAGTATTTT	CASKADRYTQYF	TRBV6-5	TRBJ2-3	NA	NA
TGCGCCAGCAGTGAGCCGGACAGGTTGAGCAATCAGCCCCAGCATTTT	CASSEPDRLSNQPQHF	TRBV10-2	TRBJ1-5	NA	TRBD1
TGTGCCAGCAGCGTAACAGGGGTCCAGAACACTGAAGCTTTCTTT	CASSVTGVQNTEAFF	TRBV6-5	TRBJ1-1	NA	TRBD1
TGTGCCAGCAGCGTAGCGGGAGGGCCTGGAAATGAGCAGTTCTTC	CASSVAGGPGNEQFF	TRBV9	TRBJ2-1	NA	TRBD2
TGTGCCAGCAGACCCCTAGCCACCGGGGAGCTGTTTTTT	CASRPLATGELFF	TRBV27	TRBJ2-2	NA	NA
TGTGCCAGCAGATCGGGACTGGGCGGGGGGACCCAGTACTTC	CASRSGLGGGTQYF	TRBV7-3	TRBJ2-5	NA	TRBD2
TGCGCCAGCAATGGACTAGCGGCCCCCTACGAGCAGTACTTC	CASNGLAAPYEQYF	TRBV10-2	TRBJ2-7	NA	TRBD2
TGTGCCAGTAGTATGTCCGGACAGCCTTCCTTCTCCCTCTACGAGCAGTACTTC	CASSMSGQPSFSLYEQYF	TRBV19	TRBJ2-7	NA	NA
TGTGCTAGTGGTTTGGTACCCGGGGGGACGGTCTACGAGCAGTACTTC	CASGLVPGGTVYEQYF	TRBV12-5	TRBJ2-7	NA	TRBD2
TGTGCCAGCAGTTTCGGCAGGTACAATGAGCAGTTCTTC	CASSFGRYNEQFF	TRBV12-3/TRBV12-4	TRBJ2-1	NA	NA
TGTGCCAGCAGTTACCGGTACGAGCAGTACTTC	CASSYRYEQYF	TRBV28	TRBJ2-7	NA	NA
TGCGCCAGCAGCTTGGCGGGGGTGGATGAAAAACTGTTTTTT	CASSLAGVDEKLFF	TRBV5-1	TRBJ1-4	few	NA
TGTGCCAGCAGCTTGTCCAGGGCCAACTATGGCTACACCTTC	CASSLSRANYGYTF	TRBV5-6	TRBJ1-2	NA	NA
TGTGCCAGTAGTATTTCGGGAGGGCCCCCCTATGGCTACACCTTC	CASSISGGPPYGYTF	TRBV19	TRBJ1-2	once	NA
TGTGCCAGCAGCTTACTGGGACAGTCCTACAATGAGCAGTTCTTC	CASSLLGQSYNEQFF	TRBV7-3	TRBJ2-1	NA	TRBD1
TGTGCCAGCAGCTTAGCAATAGGAGGGGAGACCCAGTACTTC	CASSLAIGGETQYF	TRBV11-2	TRBJ2-5	once	NA
TGTGCCATCAGTGAATTGAGACAGGGCGGGGTGAACACTGAAGCTTTCTTT	CAISELRQGGVNTEAFF	TRBV10-3	TRBJ1-1	once	TRBD1
TGCGCCAGCAGCCTACGTGGACTAGCGGGGACTAGCTCCTACAATGAGCAGTTCTTC	CASSLRGLAGTSSYNEQFF	TRBV5-1	TRBJ2-1	NA	TRBD2
TGTGCCAGCAGCCAAACTAGCGGCACAGATACGCAGTATTTT	CASSQTSGTDTQYF	TRBV3-1/TRBV3-2	TRBJ2-3	NA	TRBD2
TGTGCCTTGGCGGGACAGGCAAATTCACCCCTCCACTTT	CALAGQANSPLHF	TRBV30	TRBJ1-6	NA	TRBD1
TGCAGTGCTAGTATCTCTCGGGGAAGCACAGATACGCAGTATTTT	CSASISRGSTDTQYF	TRBV20-1	TRBJ2-3	NA	NA
TGTGCCAGTATGTTCGGGACAGGGCGCAATCAGCCCCAGCATTTT	CASMFGTGRNQPQHF	TRBV19	TRBJ1-5	few	TRBD1
TGTGCCTGGAGTGTGTCTTTTGGAAACACCATATATTTT	CAWSVSFGNTIYF	TRBV30	TRBJ1-3	NA	NA
TGTGCCAGCAGCGTATCGACAGCGAGCTCTGGAAACACCATATATTTT	CASSVSTASSGNTIYF	TRBV9	TRBJ1-3	NA	NA
TGTGCCATCAGTGAGTCGGAAAGGGGTAATCAGCCCCAGCATTTT	CAISESERGNQPQHF	TRBV10-3	TRBJ1-5	NA	NA
TGTGCCAGCAGCGCCCCCGGGACTAGCGGGCGTTACAATGAGCAGTTCTTC	CASSAPGTSGRYNEQFF	TRBV9	TRBJ2-1	NA	TRBD2
TGCAGCGCCTCGACTAGCGAGGCCGGGGAGCTGTTTTTT	CSASTSEAGELFF	TRBV29-1	TRBJ2-2	NA	TRBD2
TGTGCCATCAGTGATTGGGGACTAGCGGGAGAGGGGGGCTACAATGAGCAGTTCTTC	CAISDWGLAGEGGYNEQFF	TRBV10-3	TRBJ2-1	NA	TRBD2
TGTGCCAGCATCTTCTCTGGAAACACCATATATTTT	CASIFSGNTIYF	TRBV12-3/TRBV12-4	TRBJ1-3	NA	NA
TGTGCCAGCAGTTCAAACACTGAAGCTTTCTTT	CASSSNTEAFF	TRBV28	TRBJ1-1	NA	NA
TGTGCCAGCAGTCTTAGCGGCAGCTCCTACAATGAGCAGTTCTTC	CASSLSGSSYNEQFF	TRBV27	TRBJ2-1	once	NA
TGTGCCAGCAGTCAACGGACAGGGGGCGGGAATTCACCCCTCCACTTT	CASSQRTGGGNSPLHF	TRBV25-1	TRBJ1-6	NA	TRBD1
TGTGCCAGCAGTGGCTTGGACTCGTACTACAATGAGCAGTTCTTC	CASSGLDSYYNEQFF	TRBV27	TRBJ2-1	NA	NA
TGCGCCAGCAGCTTGGCCCTAACAGTGAACACTGAAGCTTTCTTT	CASSLALTVNTEAFF	TRBV5-1	TRBJ1-1	NA	NA
TGTGCCAGCAGTTCCAAGCCGGGACAGGTCGTGACACTCGGGGAGCTGTTTTTT	CASSSKPGQVVTLGELFF	TRBV28	TRBJ2-2	NA	TRBD1
TGTGCCAGCAGCTTAGGGGTCGGGGACATCTACGAGCAGTACTTC	CASSLGVGDIYEQYF	TRBV9	TRBJ2-7	NA	NA
TGTGCCAGCGGGACTAGCGGCAATGAGCAGTTCTTC	CASGTSGNEQFF	TRBV10-3	TRBJ2-1	NA	TRBD2
TGTGCCAGTAGTAAGGGACAGTCGAGAGTAATGAACACTGAAGCTTTCTTT	CASSKGQSRVMNTEAFF	TRBV19	TRBJ1-1	NA	TRBD1
TGTGCCACCAGTGCCGGGGTAATAGACGAGCAGTACTTC	CATSAGVIDEQYF	TRBV24-1	TRBJ2-7	NA	NA
TGTGCCACCAGTGATTTGGTGGTAGCCGGTACCGGGGAGCTGTTTTTT	CATSDLVVAGTGELFF	TRBV24-1	TRBJ2-2	once	NA
TGTGCCAGCAGCCGGGACTCCTCCTACAATGAGCAGTTCTTC	CASSRDSSYNEQFF	TRBV27	TRBJ2-1	NA	NA
TGTGCCAGCAGCCCGAACGGGGGGAGGCGTCAGCCCCAGCATTTT	CASSPNGGRRQPQHF	TRBV28	TRBJ1-5	NA	NA
TGTGCCAGCAGCGTAGTGGGGGGAATCTACAATGAGCAGTTCTTC	CASSVVGGIYNEQFF	TRBV9	TRBJ2-1	NA	NA
TGTGCCAGCTCACCATCGGTAGGGGTCGACGAGCAGTACTTT	CASSPSVGVDEQYF	TRBV18	TRBJ2-7	NA	NA
TGTGCCAGCAGGGGACAGAGGCCACCAGGCTACACCTTC	CASRGQRPPGYTF	TRBV28	TRBJ1-2	NA	TRBD1
TGTGCCAGCAGCCCGAGACTAGCGGGCACAGATACGCAGTATTTT	CASSPRLAGTDTQYF	TRBV7-3	TRBJ2-3	few	TRBD2
TGTGCCAGCAGTAGGGGACAGGGGGCAGGCGGCAATCAGCCCCAGCATTTT	CASSRGQGAGGNQPQHF	TRBV27	TRBJ1-5	once	TRBD1
TGTGCCAGCAGCGCCAGACTGGACGGGGAGCTGTTTTTT	CASSARLDGELFF	TRBV7-3	TRBJ2-2	NA	NA